This T cell receptor beta chain derives from a study of T cells in localized non-small cell lung cancer (TCRdb year 2020). Turning to the overall study: Comparing tumors with uninvolved tumor-adjacent lungs, the study looked at the T cell repertoires of roughly 250 patients with early-stage NSCLC. The cohort comprised 236 treatment-naïve NSCLC patients with resected, localized lung tumors. The mean age of the NSCLC patients was 50 to 85 years, with 130 or so men and over 100 women. Paper-wide results and their limitations: A median of around 50 of the top 100 tumor clones were detected in paired uninvolved adjacent lung, and some 29 of these tumor clones were also found among the top 100 clones of the paired uninvolved adjacent lung. Uninvolved tumor-adjacent lung showed the highest T cell clonality, higher than tumor, which suggests more focused antigenic responses in the adjacent lung. Because multi-region tumor sequencing was not performed, intratumor heterogeneity could not be ruled out. Because the study design was exploratory, TCR variables were selected using unadjusted p-values without false-discovery rate correction. Higher blood T cell density associated with longer overall survival, while higher adjacent-lung clonality associated with shorter survival.

At diagnosis, peripheral blood, uninvolved tumor-adjacent lung and tumor were collected and stored as a combination of fresh-frozen and FFPE material. For TCR repertoire profiling, blood samples were analyzed as peripheral blood mononuclear cells. TCR beta CDR3 regions were sequenced from DNA using the immunoSEQ Assay. The authors' pipeline ran thus. To compute T cell density, TCR beta template counts were normalized to usable DNA, which was estimated by amplifying housekeeping genes. The preseqR package was used to estimate richness by extrapolating to 400,000 templates for PBMC samples and to 120,000 templates for tissue samples. Clonality was taken to be one minus Pielou's evenness. To identify tissue-enriched TCRs, differential abundance testing was run on productive amino-acid clonotypes with a minimum total count of 5 and an alpha of 0.1. The Jaccard Index and the Morisita Overlap Index were used to measure repertoire overlap between compartments. TCR beta CDR3s were clustered by GLIPH together with public tetramer-defined viral CDR3s, and at least three viral sequences plus V-gene enrichment were required for viral motifs. Sourced from immuneACCESS, this table was stored by TCRdb with only in-frame sequences that have V and J called. A share of the clones is absent; for the studies checked, an unresolved V gene accounts for under half, and the remainder has no known explanation. V, J and clone size are those of that table, while D and trimming were read from the DNA. Within this sample are 24,000 or so clones, with 86% of them counted one time only. 13% to 15% of the sample rests with the top ten.

V drops 5 bases and J drops 3 bases, leaving 19 bases in between. For CDR1 and CDR2, the germline V gene lists SGHTA and FQGTGA. Taken from cysteine to phenylalanine, the CDR3 has 16 residues. Just the 48-base CDR3 DNA is kept, in frame starting at base 1. As concerns this clone: The antigen it binds to is not known. Per-base quality was not reported, and no clone a single base away is much larger than it.

The chain couples TRBV7-3 to TRBJ1-1; TRBD1 is perhaps the D gene, given 6 matching bases. The receptor was derived from a female donor of 60 years or more with stage I lung adenocarcinoma. Sample: peripheral blood, taken before any cancer treatment. The nucleotides are TGTGCCAGCAGCCCAGTGGCTTTCGGGGGCCACACTGAAGCTTTCTTT. Translated, this is CASSPVAFGGHTEAFF.